This TCR beta chain was captured in a study of cytomegalovirus exposure and HLA in healthy donors. Study-wide background: Around 78 million unique TCRs, all from HLA-typed donors, were included in an early release of the data. Points from the study as a whole: Clonal expansion was found to be greater in HLA-associated TCR beta chains than in equally common others in a later analysis.

Germline-derived CDR1 and CDR2 are MDHEN and SYDVKM. J lost 6 bases, V lost 4 bases, and 8 bases had no gene match. The CDR3 is 14 amino acids. As for this clone: The target antigen is unknown.

It was with 60 Vbeta and 13 Jbeta primers that the PCR ran. The authors' processing: Approximately 83 million unique TCR beta chains, 10 million to 14 million shared, were counted in a later analysis. The assay was immunoSEQ multiplex PCR, and TCRdb's table has in-frame clones only and misses some. From that table come the V and J calls and clone size; the DNA was used to work out D and trimming. The sample includes some 87,000 clones, 55% to 75% of them seen just once. The V call is TRBV28, the J call TRBJ2-7, with 8 bases that match TRBD2. The sequence came from a woman in her fifties or sixties in good health and CMV-seropositive. The sequenced material came from PBMCs. The CDR3 DNA sequence: TGTGCCAGCAGTTCCCAAGCGGGAGTCCCCGAGCAGTACTTC. Amino acids: CASSSQAGVPEQYF.